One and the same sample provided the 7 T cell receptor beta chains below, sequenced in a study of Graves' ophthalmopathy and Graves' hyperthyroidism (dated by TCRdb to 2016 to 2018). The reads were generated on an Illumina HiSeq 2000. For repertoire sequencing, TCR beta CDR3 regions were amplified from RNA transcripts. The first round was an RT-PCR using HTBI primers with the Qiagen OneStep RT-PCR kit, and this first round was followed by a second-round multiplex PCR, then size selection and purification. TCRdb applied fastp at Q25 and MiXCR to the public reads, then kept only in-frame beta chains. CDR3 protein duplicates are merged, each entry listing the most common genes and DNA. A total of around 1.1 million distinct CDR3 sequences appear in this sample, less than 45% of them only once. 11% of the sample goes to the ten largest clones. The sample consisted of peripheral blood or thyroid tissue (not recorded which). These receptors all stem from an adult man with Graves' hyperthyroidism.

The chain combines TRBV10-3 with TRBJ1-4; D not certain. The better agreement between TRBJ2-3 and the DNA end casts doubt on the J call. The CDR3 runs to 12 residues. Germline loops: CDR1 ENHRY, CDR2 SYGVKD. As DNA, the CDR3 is TGTGCCATCAGTGTTCGGGCAGATACGCAGTATTTT. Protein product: CAISVRADTQYF.

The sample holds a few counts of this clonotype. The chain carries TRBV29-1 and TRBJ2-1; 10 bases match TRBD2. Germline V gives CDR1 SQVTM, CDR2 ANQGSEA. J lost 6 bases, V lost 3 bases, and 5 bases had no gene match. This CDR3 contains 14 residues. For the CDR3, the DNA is TGCAGCGTTGAGCGGACTAGCGGAAGCAATGAGCAGTTCTTC. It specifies CSVERTSGSNEQFF.

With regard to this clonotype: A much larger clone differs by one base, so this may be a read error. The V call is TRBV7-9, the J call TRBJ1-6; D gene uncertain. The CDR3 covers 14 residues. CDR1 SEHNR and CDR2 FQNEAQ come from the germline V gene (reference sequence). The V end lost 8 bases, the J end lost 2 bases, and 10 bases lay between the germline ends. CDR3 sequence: CASRAGTYNSPLHF. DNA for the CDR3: TGTGCCAGCCGCGCCGGGACCTATAATTCACCCCTCCACTTT.

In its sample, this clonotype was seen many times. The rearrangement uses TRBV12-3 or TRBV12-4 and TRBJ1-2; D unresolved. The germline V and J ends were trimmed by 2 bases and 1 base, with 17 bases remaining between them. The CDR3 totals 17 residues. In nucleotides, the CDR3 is TGTGCCAGCAGTTTACACCTCGGCGGCTGGAATAACTATGGCTACACCTTC. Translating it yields CASSLHLGGWNNYGYTF.

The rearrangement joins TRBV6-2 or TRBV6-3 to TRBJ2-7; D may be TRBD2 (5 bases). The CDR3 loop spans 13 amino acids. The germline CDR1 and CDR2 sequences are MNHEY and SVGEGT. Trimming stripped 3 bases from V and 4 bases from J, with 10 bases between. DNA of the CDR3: TGTGCCAGCAGTTATCGAGGGTTGTACGAGCAGTACTTC. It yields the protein CASSYRGLYEQYF.

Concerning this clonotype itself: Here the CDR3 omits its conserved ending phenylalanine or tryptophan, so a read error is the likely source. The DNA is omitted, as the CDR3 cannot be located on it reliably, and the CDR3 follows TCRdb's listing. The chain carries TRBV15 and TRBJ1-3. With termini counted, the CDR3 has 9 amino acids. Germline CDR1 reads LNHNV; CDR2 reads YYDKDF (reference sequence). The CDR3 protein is CATSRDTNA.

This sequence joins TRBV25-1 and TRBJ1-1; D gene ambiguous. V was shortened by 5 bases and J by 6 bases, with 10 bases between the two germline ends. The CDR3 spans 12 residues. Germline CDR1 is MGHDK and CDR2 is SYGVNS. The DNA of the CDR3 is TGTGCCAGCAGTTTTTGGAAATCTGAAGCTTTCTTT. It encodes CASSFWKSEAFF. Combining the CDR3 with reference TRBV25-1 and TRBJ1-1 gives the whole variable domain EADIYQTPRYLVIGTGKKITLECSQTMGHDKMYWYQQDPGMELHLIHYSYGVNSTEKGDLSSESTVSRIRTEHFPLTLESARPSHTSQYLCASSFWKSEAFFGQGTRLTVV.